This T cell receptor beta chain appears in the sequencing data of a study of OX40 agonist ivuxolimab in advanced cancers. Study-wide results and limits: Clones of CD4+ and CD8+ blood T cells grew by week 6 at doses of 0.1 to 3.0 mg/kg.

Here immunoSEQ multiplex PCR was the method, and the copy in TCRdb shows in-frame clones only, minus some. The sample has 50,000 to 65,000 clones, around 86% seen once. The CDR3 runs to 14 residues. The V segment lost 8 bases and the J segment 4 bases; nucleotides outside the gene matches: 8. Germline lookup yields CDR1 MDHEN and CDR2 SYDVKM. Of note for this clone: Its antigen is unknown.

The genes are TRBV28 and TRBJ2-5; TRBD1 aligns across 9 bases. The receptor was isolated from an adult with an advanced solid tumor such as melanoma, head and neck, liver or kidney cancer. Here the sequenced sample was CD4+ or CD8+ T cells sorted from blood, taken in a trial of the OX40 agonist ivuxolimab. The CDR3 nucleotides read TGTGCCAGCCGGATGACAGGGGGAAGAGAGACCCAGTACTTC. Translated, it gives CASRMTGGRETQYF. Full variable domain (missing parts from reference TRBV28 and TRBJ2-5): DVKVTQSSRYLVKRTGEKVFLECVQDMDHENMFWYRQDPGLGLRLIYFSYDVKMKEKGDIPEGYSVSREKKERFSLILESASTNQTSMYLCASRMTGGRETQYFGPGTRLLVL.